The 23 T cell receptor beta chains below come from one sample, sequenced in a study of T cell repertoires in cytomegalovirus infection. No antigen has been assigned to these receptors. TCRdb re-called the reads with MiXCR, one entry per CDR3 protein. The sample contains approximately 120,000 distinct CDR3 sequences, roughly a third of which appear only once. Sequenced here: CD8+ T cells from cultured PBMCs, sampled from culture after CMV antigen stimulation. The receptors were gathered from a human donor in good health (CMV status not recorded). Some clones in this sample may be carry-over from other donors' samples.

This rearrangement joins TRBV4-1 to TRBJ2-1; no clear D gene. The germline gives CDR1 MGHRA, CDR2 YSYEKL. The V gene lost 3 bases and the J gene lost 0 bases, with 12 bases spanning the gap. CDR3 length: 16 residues. The CDR3 nucleotides read TGCGCCAGCAGCCACCCCAGTGGTTTCTCCTACAATGAGCAGTTCTTC. Protein sequence: CASSHPSGFSYNEQFF.

This clonotype was counted only a few times. The gene calls are TRBV7-8 and TRBJ1-5; 9 bases align to TRBD1. Germline V gene sequence: CDR1 SGHVS, CDR2 FQNEAQ. V gave up 6 bases and J gave up 2 bases; unmatched junction bases: 5. The CDR3 totals 15 residues. Written as DNA, the CDR3 is TGTGCCAGCAGGAGGACAGGGGACGGCAATCAGCCCCAGCATTTT. Translated: CASRRTGDGNQPQHF.

The V call is TRBV7-9, the J call TRBJ1-3; 8 bases line up with TRBD1. From germline, CDR1 is SEHNR and CDR2 FQNEAQ (reference sequence). The ends lost 5 bases at V and 0 bases at J; junction bases unmatched: 6. The CDR3 loop spans 16 amino acids. In DNA form, the CDR3 reads TGTGCCAGCAGCACCACAGGGGGGATCTCTGGAAACACCATATATTTT. It yields the protein CASSTTGGISGNTIYF.

This clonotype was counted only a few times. The chain joins TRBV7-8 to TRBJ2-1; 8 bases are a match to TRBD2. This CDR3 spans 15 amino acids. V lost 5 bases, J lost 6 bases, and 9 bases stayed unmatched. Germline CDR1 is SGHVS and CDR2 is FQNEAQ. The CDR3 spells CASSQDPGTSNEQFF. The DNA of the CDR3 is TGTGCCAGCAGCCAAGATCCCGGGACTAGCAATGAGCAGTTCTTC.

This clonotype showed up many times. The chain combines TRBV7-2 with TRBJ2-1; TRBD2 aligns across 10 bases. There are 15 residues in the CDR3. From germline, CDR1 is SGHTA and CDR2 FQGNSA. Trimming took 4 bases from V and 9 from J; bases not matched to a gene: 9. The CDR3 is CASSSRSSGGFEQFF. CDR3 DNA sequence: TGTGCCAGCAGCTCCCGAAGTAGCGGGGGGTTTGAGCAGTTCTTC.

The V and J genes are TRBV12-3 or TRBV12-4 and TRBJ2-3, with D uncertain. This CDR3 contains 16 residues. The V and J ends lost 1 base and 0 bases respectively, with 11 bases between them. The CDR3 nucleotides are TGTGCCAGCAGTTTAGGTGGTAGGGCTAGCACAGATACGCAGTATTTT. Encoded protein: CASSLGGRASTDTQYF.

The chain employs TRBV7-6 and TRBJ2-7, with TRBD1 matching 7 bases. CDR1 is SGHVS and CDR2 is FNYEAQ in the germline V gene. With V trimmed by 4 bases and J by 5 bases, 11 bases remained unmatched. The CDR3 covers 15 residues. CDR3 nucleotides: TGTGCCAGCAGCTCATACCGGGACAGCAAGAACGAGCAGTACTTC. Translating gives CASSSYRDSKNEQYF.

This clonotype turned up a few times. The chain couples TRBV6-2 or TRBV6-3 to TRBJ2-1; D is unclear. Trimming pared 10 bases from V and 8 bases from J, leaving 18 bases between. This CDR3 comprises 13 residues. Germline values: CDR1 MNHEY, CDR2 SVGEGT. In nucleotides, the CDR3 is TGTGCCACCAAAGGATGGAGTTTTGATGAGCAGTTCTTC. Protein product: CATKGWSFDEQFF.

The chain combines TRBV28 with TRBJ1-1; a weak D match, TRBD1 (6 bases). This CDR3 is built from 16 residues. Per germline, CDR1 MDHEN and CDR2 SYDVKM. Trimming cost V 5 bases and J 5 bases, with 21 bases left between them. CDR3 in DNA: TGTGCCAGCAGTGACCGGGACACTCCAAGTAGGACTGAAGCTTTCTTT. Protein: CASSDRDTPSRTEAFF.

This clonotype occurred a few times. The chain has TRBV7-9 and TRBJ1-1; tentatively, D is TRBD1 (6 bases). Germline loops: CDR1 SEHNR, CDR2 FQNEAQ (reference sequence). The CDR3 extends over 19 amino acids. The germline V and J ends were trimmed by 5 bases and 1 base, with 26 bases remaining between them. The CDR3 region is CASSESGLIREQGNTEAFF. CDR3 nucleotides: TGTGCCAGCAGCGAATCGGGCCTCATCAGGGAACAGGGGAACACTGAAGCTTTCTTT.

The rearrangement uses TRBV5-6 and TRBJ2-1; D is ambiguous. The V gene lost 0 bases and the J gene lost 14 bases, with 15 bases spanning the gap. Per germline, CDR1 SGHDT and CDR2 YYEEEE. The CDR3 runs 13 residues. The DNA for the CDR3 is TGTGCCAGCAGCTTGGACCTAGGGCCTAGAGAGTTCTTC. Translation gives CASSLDLGPREFF.

This sequence joins TRBV10-3 and TRBJ1-5, with a tentative D call TRBD1 (6 bases). The ends were cut back, 3 bases at V and 7 bases at J, with 13 bases in the middle. The CDR3 runs to 14 residues. Germline CDR1 and CDR2: ENHRY and SYGVKD. The CDR3, as DNA: TGTGCCATCAGTGAAGGGCAGGGGAACCAGCCCCAGCATTTT. Amino acids: CAISEGQGNQPQHF.

The chain links TRBV7-9 to TRBJ1-4; maybe TRBD1 (5 bases). Germline CDR1 SEHNR, CDR2 FQNEAQ (reference sequence). The CDR3 has 18 residues. V shed 5 bases and J shed 3 bases, with 22 bases lying between them. Here the CDR3 reads CASSPDGGSFSANEKLFF. The CDR3 region has the DNA TGTGCCAGCAGCCCCGATGGGGGGTCTTTCTCGGCTAATGAAAAACTGTTTTTT.

The genes are TRBV6-1 and TRBJ2-7, with TRBD1 identical over 8 bases. The CDR3 loop spans 15 amino acids. V was clipped by 2 bases and J by 6 bases; unmatched bases: 9. Germline V gives CDR1 MNHNS, CDR2 SASEGT. As DNA, the CDR3 is TGTGCCAGCAGTGAAACGACAGGGGCTGTAAGCGAGCAGTACTTC. It codes for CASSETTGAVSEQYF.

J is TRBJ2-2 and V is TRBV12-3 or TRBV12-4; maybe TRBD2 (6 bases). The CDR3 runs to 15 residues. Trimming stripped 5 bases from V and 4 bases from J, with 14 bases between. The CDR3 region has the DNA TGTGCCAGCAGTATAACGGGGGAGGTCACCGGGGAGCTGTTTTTT. It codes for CASSITGEVTGELFF.

This clonotype was observed at least ten times. The genes are TRBV5-6 and TRBJ2-5; either TRBD1 or TRBD2 may fit D (6 bases each). This CDR3 has 16 residues. CDR1 is SGHDT and CDR2 is YYEEEE in the germline V gene. The ends were cut back, 0 bases at V and 5 bases at J, with 17 bases in the middle. CDR3 sequence reads: CASSLEGGGIGETQYF. The CDR3 bases are TGTGCCAGCAGCTTGGAAGGAGGGGGGATCGGGGAGACCCAGTACTTC.

This clonotype showed up many times. CDR3: CASSFFGVGEKLFF. The DNA of the CDR3 is TGTGCCAGCAGTTTCTTCGGGGTCGGGGAAAAACTGTTTTTT. The chain has TRBV12-3 or TRBV12-4 and TRBJ1-4; no reliable D call. Trimming shortened V by 3 bases and J by 8 bases, and 13 bases separated the two germline ends. The CDR3 extends over 14 amino acids.

The chain employs TRBV3-1 and TRBJ2-7; 8 bases are shared with TRBD1. The CDR3 extends over 15 amino acids. V lost 5 bases to trimming and J lost 5 bases; unmatched junction nucleotides: 11. Looked up from germline, CDR1 is LGHDT and CDR2 is YNNKEL (reference sequence). Here the CDR3 DNA reads TGTGCCAGCAGCTCGAGCCCAGGGGGCGCTAACGAGCAGTACTTC. This encodes CASSSSPGGANEQYF.

A few counts support this clonotype. V usage is TRBV7-9 and J usage is TRBJ1-1; D gene unclear. There are 13 residues in the CDR3. Germline V CDR1 and CDR2: SEHNR, FQNEAQ (reference sequence). Trimming shortened V by 1 base and J by 8 bases, and 11 bases separated the two germline ends. This CDR3 reads CASSLGTSIEAFF. The CDR3 region has the DNA TGTGCCAGCAGCTTAGGGACGTCTATAGAAGCTTTCTTT. Full variable domain (outside the CDR3, taken from reference TRBV7-9 and TRBJ1-1): DTGVSQNPRHKITKRGQNVTFRCDPISEHNRLYWYRQTLGQGPEFLTYFQNEAQLEKSRLLSDRFSAERPKGSFSTLEIQRTEQGDSAMYLCASSLGTSIEAFFGQGTRLTVV.

This clonotype was observed many times. The chain uses TRBV7-2 and TRBJ1-1, with TRBD1 matching 7 bases. V trimming: 2 bases; J trimming: 6 bases; junction bases outside the gene matches: 6. Germline V gives CDR1 SGHTA, CDR2 FQGNSA. The CDR3 runs 14 residues. This CDR3 reads CASSLIGTAPEAFF. The CDR3 DNA follows: TGTGCCAGCAGCTTAATAGGGACAGCCCCTGAAGCTTTCTTT.

This CDR3 reads CASGTSGDQETQYF. The CDR3 DNA reads TGTGCCAGCGGGACTAGCGGGGACCAAGAGACCCAGTACTTC. J is TRBJ2-5 and V is TRBV6-1; 13 positions agree with TRBD2. This CDR3 has 14 residues. Trimming at V came to 8 bases and at J to 0 bases, leaving 0 bases not matched to a gene. CDR1 and CDR2 (germline): MNHNS, SASEGT.

This clonotype came up many times. The chain uses TRBV7-2 and TRBJ2-2, with 7 bases that match TRBD2. The CDR3 is 16 residues long. CDR1 is SGHTA and CDR2 is FQGNSA in the germline V gene. The J segment lost 5 bases and the V segment lost 4 bases, leaving 10 bases of the junction unmatched. The CDR3 nucleotides read TGTGCCAGCAGCTCCGGGACTACCTCCTTTACCGGGGAGCTGTTTTTT. Translating gives CASSSGTTSFTGELFF.

This clonotype was found many times. The CDR3 coding sequence is TGTGCCAGCAGCTCTACTGGCGGGTACCAAGAGACCCAGTACTTC. This gives the protein CASSSTGGYQETQYF. This chain links TRBV7-9 with TRBJ2-5, with D perhaps TRBD2 (5 bases). Between the trimmed V and J ends, which lost 4 bases and 0 bases, there was a span of 12 bases. Germline V gene data show CDR1 as SEHNR and CDR2 as FQNEAQ (reference sequence). This CDR3 region has 15 residues.